This is a list of T cell receptor beta chains from one sample in a study of early T cells in non-severe SARS-CoV-2 infection. MiXCR, applied by TCRdb to the 5' RACE reads, yields one record per CDR3 protein. In the table there are 70,000 or so distinct CDR3 sequences, 9.5% to 13% of which are singletons. This specimen consisted of whole blood, obtained at baseline. These receptor sequences come from an adult who was a healthcare worker with PCR-confirmed SARS-CoV-2 infection or an uninfected control (not recorded which). Each CDR3 is given with its conserved first and last residue. Fields, in order: V gene, CDR3 protein.

TRBV7-8,CASSPSWGGEDEQYF
TRBV20-1,CSARIGGAGYTF
TRBV7-2,CASSLIGNYGYTF
TRBV7-3,CASSRGGSFNEQYF
TRBV12-3/TRBV12-4,CASSFERMGQLGRGYTF
TRBV7-9,CASSYGAGTDYGYTF
TRBV7-8,CASSRSTTQETQYF
TRBV20-1,CSAAGQGQDIQYF
TRBV5-5,CASSLGDRAYEQYF
TRBV27,CASSLLSGESPLHF
TRBV2,CATDQRRTSDTGELFF
TRBV6-6,CASSSRQGPYEQYF
TRBV29-1,CSVEGGGRKFF
TRBV7-9,CASSFLAGRTDTQYF
TRBV3-1,CASSWAVGSYNSPLHF
TRBV30,CAWSLPGQGGYEQYF
TRBV6-6,CASTGRGYSGELFF
TRBV20-1,CSAPKDSSRGYTF
TRBV14,CASSQVLVNEQFF
TRBV11-2,CASSLRQGSTDTQYF
TRBV9,CASSVVLAGGNEQFF
TRBV10-3,CASGASDTQYF
TRBV10-3,CAISEELRNTEAFF
TRBV14,CASSLRQGGATEAFF
TRBV4-1,CASSGTDRTYGKLFF
TRBV27,CASSLTGIEPRTDTQYF
TRBV5-6,CASSDRGLSGYGYTF
TRBV2,CASSEQGGVRNQPQHF
TRBV13,CASSSRRDRGYRSGELFF
TRBV27,CASSFLSQETQYF
TRBV10-3,CAISEVGGNYGYTF
TRBV23-1,CASSQSGTGVNTEAFF
TRBV7-3,CASSLSLGANVLTF
TRBV7-3,CASARGGSGANVLTF
TRBV12-3/TRBV12-4,CASSLTSGANVLTF
TRBV2,CASRGSGPSPLHF
TRBV7-8,CASSLVKNTEAFF
TRBV29-1,CSVALGQPNEKLFF
TRBV14,CASSRWAGELFF
TRBV6-5,CASSYSGSTDTQYF
TRBV6-5,CASSYLSSGANVLTF
TRBV29-1,CSVGLAGGRTDTQYF
TRBV7-3,CASSFGTGSEAFF
TRBV28,CATHLGRADTQYF
TRBV6-6,CASSSHPGETQYF
TRBV12-3/TRBV12-4,CASRSTSGEAYEQYF
TRBV7-3,CASSPLKVGYNEQFF
TRBV20-1,CSAPWTLLAGGLETQYF
TRBV5-6,CASNEVGRWEDTQYF
TRBV6-2/TRBV6-3,CASSELIAGGNYEQYF
TRBV5-1,CASSLAPGQSSYEQYF
TRBV7-8,CASSLQAGGPSSYNEQFF
TRBV5-1,CASRKGNEQFF
TRBV19,CASSFQGRSSYNSPLHF
TRBV12-5,CASGGGGYPYEQYF